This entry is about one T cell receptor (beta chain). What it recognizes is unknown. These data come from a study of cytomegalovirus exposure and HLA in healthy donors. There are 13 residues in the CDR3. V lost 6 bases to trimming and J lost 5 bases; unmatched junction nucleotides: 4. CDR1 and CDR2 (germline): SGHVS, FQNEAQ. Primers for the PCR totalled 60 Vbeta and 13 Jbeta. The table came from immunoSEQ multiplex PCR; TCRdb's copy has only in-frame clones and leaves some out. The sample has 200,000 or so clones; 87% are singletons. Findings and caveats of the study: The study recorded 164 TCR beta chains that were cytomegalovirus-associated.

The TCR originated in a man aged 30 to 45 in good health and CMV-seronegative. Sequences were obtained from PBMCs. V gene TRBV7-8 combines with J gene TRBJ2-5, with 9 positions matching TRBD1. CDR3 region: CASRTGGGETQYF. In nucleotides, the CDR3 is TGTGCCAGCAGAACAGGGGGCGGGGAGACCCAGTACTTC.